This T cell receptor (beta chain) was obtained from a study of blood T cell repertoires in COVID-19. Turning to the study itself: Acute-phase and convalescent COVID-19 samples originated in the United States, Italy and Spain.

Only in-frame clones appear in the TCRdb table, and some are missing; sequencing was by immunoSEQ multiplex PCR. The sample holds about 320,000 clones, 85% seen once. The cohort comprised adults aged roughly 18 to 90 years residing in some 24 US areas. Each participant's cohort was designated according to participant-reported clinical history. Those designated as exposed participants met a COVID-19 case within 2 weeks before study entry. The CDR3 length is 14 residues. Trimming took 6 bases from V and 2 from J; bases not matched to a gene: 6. Germline loops: CDR1 SGHTA, CDR2 FQGNSA. This receptor was obtained from a woman aged 25 to 39 who had been exposed to COVID-19. Input material: PBMCs or T cells enriched from blood (not recorded which). The rearrangement links TRBV7-2 to TRBJ1-1; TRBD1 agrees at 7 bases. CDR3 protein: CASRVRQGNTEAFF. CDR3 sequence (DNA): TGTGCCAGCAGAGTACGACAGGGAAACACTGAAGCTTTCTTT.